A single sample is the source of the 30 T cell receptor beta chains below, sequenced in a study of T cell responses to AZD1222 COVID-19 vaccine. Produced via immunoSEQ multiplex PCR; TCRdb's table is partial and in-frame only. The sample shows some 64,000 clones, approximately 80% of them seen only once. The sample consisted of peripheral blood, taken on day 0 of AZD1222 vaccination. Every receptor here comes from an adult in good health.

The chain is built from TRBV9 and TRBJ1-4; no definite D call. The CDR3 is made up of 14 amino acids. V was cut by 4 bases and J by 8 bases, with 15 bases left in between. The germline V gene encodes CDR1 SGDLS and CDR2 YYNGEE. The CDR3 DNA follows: TGTGCCAGCAGCAATCCGGGATACACCGAAAAACTGTTTTTT. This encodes CASSNPGYTEKLFF. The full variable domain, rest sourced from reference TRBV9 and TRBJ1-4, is DSGVTQTPKHLITATGQRVTLRCSPRSGDLSVYWYQQSLDQGLQFLIQYYNGEERAKGNILERFSAQQFPDLHSELNLSSLELGDSALYFCASSNPGYTEKLFFGSGTQLSVL.

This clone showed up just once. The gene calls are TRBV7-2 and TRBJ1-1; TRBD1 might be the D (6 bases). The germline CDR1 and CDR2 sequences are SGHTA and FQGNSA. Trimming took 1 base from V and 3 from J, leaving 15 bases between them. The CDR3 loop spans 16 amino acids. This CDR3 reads CASSLEPSGGDTEAFF. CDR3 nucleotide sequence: TGTGCCAGCAGCTTAGAGCCTTCGGGGGGCGACACTGAAGCTTTCTTT.

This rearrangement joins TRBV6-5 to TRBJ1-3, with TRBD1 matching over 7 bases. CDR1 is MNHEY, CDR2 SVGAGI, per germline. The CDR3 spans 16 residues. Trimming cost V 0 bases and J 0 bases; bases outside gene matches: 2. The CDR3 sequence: CASSYSGQFSGNTIYF. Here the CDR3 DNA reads TGTGCCAGCAGTTACTCGGGACAGTTCTCTGGAAACACCATATATTTT.

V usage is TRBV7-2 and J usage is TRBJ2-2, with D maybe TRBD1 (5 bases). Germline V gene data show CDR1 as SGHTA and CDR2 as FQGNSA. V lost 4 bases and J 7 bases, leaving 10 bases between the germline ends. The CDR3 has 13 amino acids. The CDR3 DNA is TGTGCCAGCAGCTCCGACAGAGGCGGGGAGCTGTTTTTT. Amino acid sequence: CASSSDRGGELFF.

CDR3 DNA: TGTGCCACCTGCCCGGCAGGTCACGAGCAGTACTTC. It codes for CATCPAGHEQYF. This chain joins TRBV24-1 and TRBJ2-7; no clear D gene. Between the trimmed V and J ends, which lost 9 bases and 5 bases, there was a span of 13 bases. This CDR3 is 12 amino acids long. CDR1 and CDR2 (germline): KGHDR, SFDVKD.

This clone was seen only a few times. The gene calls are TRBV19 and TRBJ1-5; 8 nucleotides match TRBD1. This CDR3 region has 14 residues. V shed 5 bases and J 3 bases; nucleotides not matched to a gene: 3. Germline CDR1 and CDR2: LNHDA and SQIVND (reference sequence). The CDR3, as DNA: TGTGCCAGTAGTGTGACAGGGGACAATCAGCCCCAGCATTTT. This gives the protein CASSVTGDNQPQHF.

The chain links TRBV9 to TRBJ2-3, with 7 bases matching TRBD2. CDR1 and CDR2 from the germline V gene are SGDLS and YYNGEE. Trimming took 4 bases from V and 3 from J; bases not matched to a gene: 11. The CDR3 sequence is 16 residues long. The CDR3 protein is CASSPLGGGGTDTQYF. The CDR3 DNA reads TGTGCCAGCAGCCCTCTGGGGGGGGGAGGGACAGATACGCAGTATTTT.

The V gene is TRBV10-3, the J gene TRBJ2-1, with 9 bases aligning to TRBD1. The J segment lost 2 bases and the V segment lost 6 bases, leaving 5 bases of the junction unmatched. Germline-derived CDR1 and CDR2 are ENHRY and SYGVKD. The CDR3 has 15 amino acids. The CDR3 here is CAIRPTGGPYNEQFF. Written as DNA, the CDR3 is TGTGCCATCAGGCCGACAGGGGGGCCCTACAATGAGCAGTTCTTC.

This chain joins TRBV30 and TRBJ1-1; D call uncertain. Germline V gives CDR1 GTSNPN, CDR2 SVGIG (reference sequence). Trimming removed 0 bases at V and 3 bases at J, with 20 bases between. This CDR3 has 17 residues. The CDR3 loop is CAWSVRSALRYYTEAFF. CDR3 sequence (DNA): TGTGCCTGGAGTGTACGCTCTGCACTGAGGTACTACACTGAAGCTTTCTTT.

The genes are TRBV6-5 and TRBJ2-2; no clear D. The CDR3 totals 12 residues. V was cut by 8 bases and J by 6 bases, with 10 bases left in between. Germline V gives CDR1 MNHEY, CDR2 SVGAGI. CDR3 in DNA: TGTGCCAGCCACCCGGGTGCCGGGGAGCTGTTTTTT. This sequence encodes CASHPGAGELFF.

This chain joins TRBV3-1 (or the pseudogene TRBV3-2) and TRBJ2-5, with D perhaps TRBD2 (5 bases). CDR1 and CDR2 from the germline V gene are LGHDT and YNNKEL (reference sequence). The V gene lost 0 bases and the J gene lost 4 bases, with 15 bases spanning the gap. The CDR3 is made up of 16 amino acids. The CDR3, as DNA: TGTGCCAGCAGCCAAGAAGGACGGAGGAGCGGAGAGACCCAGTACTTC. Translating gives CASSQEGRRSGETQYF.

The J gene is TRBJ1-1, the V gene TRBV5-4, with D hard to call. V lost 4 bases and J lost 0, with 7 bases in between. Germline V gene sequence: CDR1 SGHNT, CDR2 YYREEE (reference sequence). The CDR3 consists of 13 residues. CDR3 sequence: CASSRLLNTEAFF. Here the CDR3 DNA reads TGTGCCAGCAGCCGACTATTGAACACTGAAGCTTTCTTT. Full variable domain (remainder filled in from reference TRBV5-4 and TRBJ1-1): ETGVTQSPTHLIKTRGQQVTLRCSSQSGHNTVSWYQQALGQGPQFIFQYYREEENGRGNFPPRFSGLQFPNYSSELNVNALELDDSALYLCASSRLLNTEAFFGQGTRLTVV.

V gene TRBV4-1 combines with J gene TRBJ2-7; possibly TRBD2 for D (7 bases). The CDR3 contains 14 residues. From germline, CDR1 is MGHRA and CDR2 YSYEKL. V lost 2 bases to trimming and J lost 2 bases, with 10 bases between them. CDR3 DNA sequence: TGCGCCAGCAGCCAACCCGGGGGGCCCTACGAGCAGTACTTC. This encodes CASSQPGGPYEQYF.

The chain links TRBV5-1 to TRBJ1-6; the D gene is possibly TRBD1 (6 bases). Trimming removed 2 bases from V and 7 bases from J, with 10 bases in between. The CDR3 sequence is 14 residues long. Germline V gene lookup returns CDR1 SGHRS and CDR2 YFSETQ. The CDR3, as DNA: TGCGCCAGCAGCTTACCGACAGGAAATTCACCCCTCCACTTT. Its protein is CASSLPTGNSPLHF. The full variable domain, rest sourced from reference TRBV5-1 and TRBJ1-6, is KAGVTQTPRYLIKTRGQQVTLSCSPISGHRSVSWYQQTPGQGLQFLFEYFSETQRNKGNFPGRFSGRQFSNSRSEMNVSTLELGDSALYLCASSLPTGNSPLHFGNGTRLTVT.

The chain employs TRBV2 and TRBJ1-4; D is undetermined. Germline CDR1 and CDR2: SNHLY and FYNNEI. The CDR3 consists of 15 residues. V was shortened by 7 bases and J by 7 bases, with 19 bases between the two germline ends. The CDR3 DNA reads TGTGCCAGCACCGAGGTGATCCTGAGGGTTGAAAAACTGTTTTTT. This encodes CASTEVILRVEKLFF.

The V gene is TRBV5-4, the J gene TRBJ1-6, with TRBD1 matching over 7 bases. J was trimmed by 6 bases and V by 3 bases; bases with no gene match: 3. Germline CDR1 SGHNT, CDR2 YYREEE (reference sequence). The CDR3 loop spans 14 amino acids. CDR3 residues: CASSSQGTNSPLHF. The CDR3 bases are TGTGCCAGCAGCTCACAGGGGACTAATTCACCCCTCCACTTT.

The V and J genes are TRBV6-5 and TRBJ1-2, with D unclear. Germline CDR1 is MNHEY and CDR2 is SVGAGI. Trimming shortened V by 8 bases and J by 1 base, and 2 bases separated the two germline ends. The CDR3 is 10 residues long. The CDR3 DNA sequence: TGTGCCAGCCTTAACTATGGCTACACCTTC. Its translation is CASLNYGYTF.

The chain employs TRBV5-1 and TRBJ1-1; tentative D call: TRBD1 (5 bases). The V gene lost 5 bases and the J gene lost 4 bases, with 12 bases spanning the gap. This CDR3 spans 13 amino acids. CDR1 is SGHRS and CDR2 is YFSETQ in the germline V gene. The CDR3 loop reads CASRPQGPTEAFF. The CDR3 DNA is TGCGCCAGCAGACCTCAGGGCCCCACTGAAGCTTTCTTT.

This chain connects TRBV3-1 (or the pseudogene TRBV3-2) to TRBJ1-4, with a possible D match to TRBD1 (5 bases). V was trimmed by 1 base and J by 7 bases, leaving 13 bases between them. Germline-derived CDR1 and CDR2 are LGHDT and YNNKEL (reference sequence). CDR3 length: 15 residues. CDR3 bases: TGTGCCAGCAGCCAAGGTAGTCAGGGCGGTGAAAAACTGTTTTTT. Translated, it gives CASSQGSQGGEKLFF.

CDR3 sequence (DNA): TGTGCCAGCAGACGACAGGCCCCGGGGAGCGATGAGCAGTTCTTC. Translated: CASRRQAPGSDEQFF. The chain couples TRBV6-5 to TRBJ2-1; tentative D call: TRBD1 (6 bases). The V end was cut by 6 bases, the J end by 8 bases, with 20 bases between. The CDR3 covers 15 residues. Germline-derived CDR1 and CDR2 are MNHEY and SVGAGI.

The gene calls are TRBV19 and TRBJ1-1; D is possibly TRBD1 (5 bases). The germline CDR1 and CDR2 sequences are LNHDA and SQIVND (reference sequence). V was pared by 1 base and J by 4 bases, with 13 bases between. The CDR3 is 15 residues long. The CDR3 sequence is CASSIAWEGRTEAFF. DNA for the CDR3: TGTGCCAGTAGTATAGCGTGGGAGGGACGCACTGAAGCTTTCTTT.

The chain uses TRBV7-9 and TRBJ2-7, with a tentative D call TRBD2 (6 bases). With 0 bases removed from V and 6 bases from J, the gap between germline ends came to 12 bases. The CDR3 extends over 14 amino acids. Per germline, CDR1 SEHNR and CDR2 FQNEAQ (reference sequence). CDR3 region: CASSLAGGRGEQYF. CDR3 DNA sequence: TGTGCCAGCAGCTTAGCGGGGGGTCGGGGCGAGCAGTACTTC.

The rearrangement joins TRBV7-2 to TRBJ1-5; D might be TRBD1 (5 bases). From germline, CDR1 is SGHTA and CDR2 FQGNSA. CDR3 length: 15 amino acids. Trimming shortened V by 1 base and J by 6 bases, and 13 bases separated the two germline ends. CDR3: CASSLVSGESQPQHF. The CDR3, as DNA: TGTGCCAGCAGCTTAGTGTCGGGGGAGTCTCAGCCCCAGCATTTT.

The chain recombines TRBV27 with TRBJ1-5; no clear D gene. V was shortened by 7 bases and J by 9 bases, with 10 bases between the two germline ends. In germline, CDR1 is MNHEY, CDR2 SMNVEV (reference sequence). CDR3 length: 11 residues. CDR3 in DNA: TGTGCCAGCACCTCGGGTCGGCCCCAGCATTTT. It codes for CASTSGRPQHF.

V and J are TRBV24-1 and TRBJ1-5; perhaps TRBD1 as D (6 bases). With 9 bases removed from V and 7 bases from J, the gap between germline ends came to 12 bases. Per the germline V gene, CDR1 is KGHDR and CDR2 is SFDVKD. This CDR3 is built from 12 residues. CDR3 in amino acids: CATGGGLQPQHF. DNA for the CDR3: TGTGCCACCGGCGGGGGGCTCCAGCCCCAGCATTTT.

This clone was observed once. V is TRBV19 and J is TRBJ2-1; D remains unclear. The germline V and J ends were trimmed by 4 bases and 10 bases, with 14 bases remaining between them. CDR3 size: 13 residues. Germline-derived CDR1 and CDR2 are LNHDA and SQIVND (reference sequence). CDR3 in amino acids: CASSTTGVLEQFF. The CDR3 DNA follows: TGTGCCAGTAGTACGACTGGGGTTTTAGAGCAGTTCTTC.

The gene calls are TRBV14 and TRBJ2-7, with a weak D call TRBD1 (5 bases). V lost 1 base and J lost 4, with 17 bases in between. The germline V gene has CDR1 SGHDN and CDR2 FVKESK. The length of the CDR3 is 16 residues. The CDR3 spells CASSQGRFQGGYEQYF. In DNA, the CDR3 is TGTGCCAGCAGCCAAGGCCGATTCCAGGGTGGGTACGAGCAGTACTTC.

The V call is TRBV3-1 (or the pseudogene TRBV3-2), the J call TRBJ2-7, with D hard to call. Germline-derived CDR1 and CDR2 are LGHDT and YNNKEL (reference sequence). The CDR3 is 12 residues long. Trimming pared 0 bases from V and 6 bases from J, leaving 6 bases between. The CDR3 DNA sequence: TGTGCCAGCAGCCAAGATATTCTCGAGCAGTACTTC. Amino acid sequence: CASSQDILEQYF.

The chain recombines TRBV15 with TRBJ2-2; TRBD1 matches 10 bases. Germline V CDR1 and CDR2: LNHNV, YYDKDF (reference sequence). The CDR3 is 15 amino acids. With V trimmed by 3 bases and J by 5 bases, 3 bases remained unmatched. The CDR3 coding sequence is TGTGCCACCAGCAGGGGGACAGGGGAAACCGGGGAGCTGTTTTTT. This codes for CATSRGTGETGELFF.

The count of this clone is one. The CDR3 loop is CASSPLDSLDQPQHF. The DNA for the CDR3 is TGTGCCAGCAGCCCCTTGGACAGCCTCGATCAGCCCCAGCATTTT. The gene calls are TRBV7-8 and TRBJ1-5, with D possibly TRBD1 on 6 matching bases. Germline CDR1 SGHVS, CDR2 FQNEAQ. The V and J ends lost 5 bases and 5 bases respectively, with 16 bases between them. The length of the CDR3 is 15 residues. The entire variable domain, with the rest obtained from reference TRBV7-8 and TRBJ1-5, is as follows: GAGVSQSPRYKVAKRGQDVALRCDPISGHVSLFWYQQALGQGPEFLTYFQNEAQLDKSGLPSDRFFAERPEGSVSTLKIQRTQQEDSAVYLCASSPLDSLDQPQHFGDGTRLSIL.